The T cell receptor beta chain described here comes from a study of blood T cell repertoires in COVID-19. Turning to the study itself: Researchers got acute and convalescent COVID-19 samples from the United States, Italy and Spain. T cells, B-cell-depleted T cells, or PBMCs supplied cDNA or gDNA.

Cohorts were determined from participant-reported clinical history. The CDR3 length is 18 residues. Germline-derived CDR1 and CDR2 are SEHNR and FQNEAQ (reference sequence). Trimming pared 0 bases from V and 3 bases from J, leaving 15 bases between. This table comes from immunoSEQ multiplex PCR, and its TCRdb copy is limited to in-frame clones, with some not included. Seen here are some 240,000 clones, about 80% observed once, and the top ten hold approximately 3.6%. Sequenced input: PBMCs or T cells enriched from blood (not recorded which). J is TRBJ1-6 and V is TRBV7-9; no definite D call. The clonotype comes from a middle-aged man who had recovered from COVID-19. CDR3 DNA sequence: TGTGCCAGCAGCTTAGCGGTGGGAGGCACCGACTATAATTCACCCCTCCACTTT. Encoded protein: CASSLAVGGTDYNSPLHF.